The TCR beta chain described here comes from a study of blood T cells in healthy people across ages. A J-beta primer mix and a sample-barcoded 5' primer were used in a second PCR of roughly 6 to 11 cycles. MiXCR was run by TCRdb on the 5' RACE reads, yielding one entry per CDR3 protein. The sample contains some 1.6 million distinct CDR3 sequences, about 31% of which appear only once. The receptor comes from a woman aged 25 to 39 in good health. Sequencing was carried out using blood.

The CDR3 nucleotides read TGCAGTGCTACTGAGCCGGGATGGAGAAATGGCTACACCTTC. This encodes CSATEPGWRNGYTF. V is TRBV20-1 and J is TRBJ1-2; D gene uncertain. Germline V lookup: CDR1 DFQATT, CDR2 SNEGSKA (reference sequence). V shed 4 bases and J shed 6 bases, with 18 bases lying between them. The CDR3 spans 14 residues.